Listed here are 14 T cell receptor beta chains from one sample, sequenced in a study of CD8 T cells in ankylosing spondylitis. Using its own MiXCR run on the 5' RACE reads, TCRdb lists one record per CDR3 protein. The sample yields more than 300,000 distinct CDR3 sequences, 11% seen once. Sample: blood, either unsorted or a sorted T cell fraction (not recorded which). These receptors all come from a female donor with ankylosing spondylitis or in good health (not recorded which).

This clonotype has a handful of counts. The gene calls are TRBV5-1 and TRBJ1-2; 10 positions agree with TRBD1. CDR1 and CDR2 (germline): SGHRS, YFSETQ. Trimming at V came to 4 bases and at J to 4 bases, leaving 4 bases not matched to a gene. The CDR3 loop spans 14 amino acids. CDR3 bases: TGCGCCAGCAGCGGAGGACAGGGGGGCTATGGCTACACCTTC. As protein: CASSGGQGGYGYTF.

This clonotype was detected many times. The chain has TRBV10-3 and TRBJ2-3; TRBD2 matches 9 bases. The CDR3 has 14 residues. The V and J ends lost 8 bases and 3 bases, in that order; junction bases with no gene match: 6. From germline, CDR1 is ENHRY and CDR2 SYGVKD. The CDR3 spells CAIRRGGGTDTQYF. In DNA, the CDR3 is TGTGCCATCCGTCGCGGGGGGGGAACAGATACGCAGTATTTT.

This clonotype was counted ten times or more. The chain links TRBV20-1 to TRBJ2-4, with 12 nucleotides matching TRBD2. The CDR3 totals 19 residues. V trimming: 6 bases; J trimming: 0 bases; junction bases outside the gene matches: 15. CDR1 and CDR2 (germline): DFQATT, SNEGSKA (reference sequence). This CDR3 is CSAKGEGLAGNLAKNIQYF. In DNA, the CDR3 is TGCAGTGCCAAGGGGGAGGGACTAGCGGGTAATCTAGCCAAAAACATTCAGTACTTC.

At least ten counts were recorded for this clonotype. V and J are TRBV7-9 and TRBJ1-2; D is perhaps TRBD1 (6 bases). V dropped 1 base and J dropped 5 bases, with 20 bases sitting between them. The CDR3 has 17 residues. CDR1 and CDR2 from the germline V gene are SEHNR and FQNEAQ (reference sequence). CDR3 loop: CASSLVAGGDSVYGYTF. The CDR3 DNA reads TGTGCCAGCAGCTTAGTCGCGGGGGGCGACTCGGTATATGGCTACACCTTC.

A few counts support this clonotype. The chain couples TRBV7-2 to TRBJ2-3; 9 nucleotides align to TRBD1. The CDR3 covers 14 residues. The trim removed 5 bases at V and 6 bases at J, leaving 6 bases unmatched. Germline CDR1 is SGHTA and CDR2 is FQGNSA. CDR3 sequence: CASSVGGTGDTQYF. The CDR3 bases are TGTGCCAGCAGCGTCGGGGGGACAGGGGATACGCAGTATTTT. Based on the CDR3 plus reference TRBV7-2 and TRBJ2-3, the full variable domain is GAGVSQSPSNKVTEKGKDVELRCDPISGHTALYWYRQSLGQGLEFLIYFQGNSAPDKSGLPSDRFSAERTGGSVSTLTIQRTQQEDSAVYLCASSVGGTGDTQYFGPGTRLTVL.

This clonotype was detected once. The rearrangement uses TRBV11-2 and TRBJ1-4; D possibly corresponds to TRBD1 (5 bases). CDR3 size: 17 residues. Between the trimmed V and J ends, which lost 0 bases and 0 bases, there was a span of 11 bases. From germline, CDR1 is SGHAT and CDR2 FQNNGV. This chain's CDR3 is CASSLERQSATNEKLFF. In DNA form, the CDR3 reads TGTGCCAGCAGCTTAGAGAGACAGAGCGCAACTAATGAAAAACTGTTTTTT.

V is TRBV28 and J is TRBJ2-6; D remains unclear. This CDR3 is built from 16 residues. V dropped 4 bases and J dropped 1 base, with 11 bases sitting between them. Germline CDR1 and CDR2: MDHEN and SYDVKM. The CDR3 reads CASSSHTGSGANVLTF. The CDR3 nucleotides are TGTGCCAGCAGTTCCCATACGGGTTCTGGGGCCAACGTCCTGACTTTC.

In its sample, this clonotype was seen many times. V and J are TRBV11-2 and TRBJ2-5, with 13 bases fitting TRBD2. The germline V gene has CDR1 SGHAT and CDR2 FQNNGV. This CDR3 comprises 19 residues. Unmatched junction bases numbered 14, after V lost 5 bases and J lost 2 bases. In nucleotides, the CDR3 is TGTGCCAGCAGCCCATCCCATAGACTAGCGGGAGGAATTCAAGAGACCCAGTACTTC. Its translation: CASSPSHRLAGGIQETQYF.

The rearrangement uses TRBV12-3 or TRBV12-4 and TRBJ1-2, with TRBD1 matching over 8 bases. V dropped 5 bases and J dropped 4; count of bases not matched to a gene: 6. The CDR3 totals 14 residues. Here the CDR3 DNA reads TGTGCCAGCAGTCGGAATACAGGGGGCTATGGCTACACCTTC. Protein sequence: CASSRNTGGYGYTF.

The chain combines TRBV5-4 with TRBJ2-5; D call uncertain. The CDR3 is 13 residues long. Germline loops: CDR1 SGHNT, CDR2 YYREEE (reference sequence). Trimming cost V 6 bases and J 7 bases, with 16 bases left between them. DNA for the CDR3: TGTGCCAGCACCCTGGCAGCTGAAGGGACCCAGTACTTC. It encodes CASTLAAEGTQYF.

This clonotype came up many times. The chain joins TRBV6-2 or TRBV6-3 to TRBJ1-2; D unclear. The CDR3 is 13 residues long. Germline V gene lookup returns CDR1 MNHEY and CDR2 SVGEGT. With 5 bases removed from V and 7 bases from J, the gap between germline ends came to 14 bases. CDR3 protein: CASSPQNRGGYTF. Written as DNA, the CDR3 is TGTGCCAGCAGTCCTCAAAATCGCGGTGGCTACACCTTC.

This clonotype was counted at least ten times. The V call is TRBV20-1, the J call TRBJ1-5; D uncertain. V lost 2 bases and J 4 bases, leaving 15 bases between the germline ends. Germline-derived CDR1 and CDR2 are DFQATT and SNEGSKA (reference sequence). The CDR3 has 15 residues. The CDR3 loop is CSARSYLALNQPQHF. As DNA, the CDR3 is TGCAGTGCTAGATCTTACCTTGCCCTTAATCAGCCCCAGCATTTT.

This clonotype came up many times. The chain couples TRBV7-2 to TRBJ2-2; D may correspond to TRBD1 or TRBD2 (5 bases each). CDR1 SGHTA and CDR2 FQGNSA come from the germline V gene. The V and J ends lost 5 bases and 1 base respectively, with 11 bases between them. The CDR3 is 15 residues long. In nucleotides, the CDR3 is TGTGCCAGCAGCCCTCCGGGACGGAACACCGGGGAGCTGTTTTTT. It yields the protein CASSPPGRNTGELFF.

In this sample, this clonotype turned up many times. The V call is TRBV27, the J call TRBJ2-5; no definite D call. Germline CDR1 and CDR2: MNHEY and SMNVEV (reference sequence). This CDR3 is built from 14 residues. V dropped 8 bases and J dropped 2 bases, with 15 bases sitting between them. CDR3 loop: CASPQSPRQETQYF. The DNA for the CDR3 is TGTGCCAGCCCCCAGTCCCCTAGACAAGAGACCCAGTACTTC.